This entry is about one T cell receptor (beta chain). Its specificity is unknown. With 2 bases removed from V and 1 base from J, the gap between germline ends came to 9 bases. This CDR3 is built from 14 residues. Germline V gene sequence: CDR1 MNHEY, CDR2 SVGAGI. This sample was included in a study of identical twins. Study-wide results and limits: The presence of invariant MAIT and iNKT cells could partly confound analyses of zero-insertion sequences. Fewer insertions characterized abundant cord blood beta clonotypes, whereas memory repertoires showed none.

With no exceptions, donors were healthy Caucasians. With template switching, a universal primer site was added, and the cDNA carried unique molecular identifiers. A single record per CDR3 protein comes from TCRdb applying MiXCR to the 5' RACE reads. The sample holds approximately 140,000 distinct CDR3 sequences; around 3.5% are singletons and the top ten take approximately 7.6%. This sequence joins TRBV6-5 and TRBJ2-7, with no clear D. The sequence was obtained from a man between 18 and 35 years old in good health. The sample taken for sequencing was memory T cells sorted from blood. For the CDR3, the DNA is TGTGCCAGCAGTTACCGCCCGGCGTCCTACGAGCAGTACTTC. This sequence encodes CASSYRPASYEQYF.